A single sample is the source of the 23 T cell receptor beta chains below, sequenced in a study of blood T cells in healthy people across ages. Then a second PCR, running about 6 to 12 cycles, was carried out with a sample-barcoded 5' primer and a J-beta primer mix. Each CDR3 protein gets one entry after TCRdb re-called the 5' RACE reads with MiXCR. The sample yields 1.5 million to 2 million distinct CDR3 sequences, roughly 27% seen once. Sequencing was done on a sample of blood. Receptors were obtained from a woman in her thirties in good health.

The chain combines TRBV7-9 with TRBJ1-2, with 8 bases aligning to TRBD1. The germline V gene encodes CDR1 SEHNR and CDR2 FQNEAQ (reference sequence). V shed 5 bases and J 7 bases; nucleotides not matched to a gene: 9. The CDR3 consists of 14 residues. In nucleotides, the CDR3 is TGTGCCAGCAGCGCCTCACAGGGGGTCTCTGGCTACACCTTC. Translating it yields CASSASQGVSGYTF.

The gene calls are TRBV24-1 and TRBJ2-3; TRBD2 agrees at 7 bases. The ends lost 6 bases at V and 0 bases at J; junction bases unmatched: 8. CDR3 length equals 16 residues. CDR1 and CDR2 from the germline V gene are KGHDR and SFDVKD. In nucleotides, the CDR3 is TGTGCCACCAGTCGGGGCTGGGGGGGAAGCACAGATACGCAGTATTTT. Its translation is CATSRGWGGSTDTQYF.

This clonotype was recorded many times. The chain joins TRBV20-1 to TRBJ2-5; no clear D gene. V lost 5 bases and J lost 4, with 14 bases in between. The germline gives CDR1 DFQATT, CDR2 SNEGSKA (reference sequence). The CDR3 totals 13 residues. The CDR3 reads CSAGQSRGETQYF. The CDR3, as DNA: TGCAGTGCTGGCCAGAGCCGAGGAGAGACCCAGTACTTC.

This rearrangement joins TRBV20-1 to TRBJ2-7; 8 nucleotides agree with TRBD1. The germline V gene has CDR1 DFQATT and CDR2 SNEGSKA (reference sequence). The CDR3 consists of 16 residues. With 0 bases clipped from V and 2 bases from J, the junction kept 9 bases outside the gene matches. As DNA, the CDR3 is TGCAGTGCTAGAGATTTGGGCAGGGGGCGCCCCTACGAGCAGTACTTC. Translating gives CSARDLGRGRPYEQYF.

The CDR3 DNA sequence: TGCAGTGCCAGGGCTAGCGGCCCCCCCGGGGAGACCCAGTACTTC. It yields the protein CSARASGPPGETQYF. The chain is built from TRBV20-1 and TRBJ2-7; 7 bases align to TRBD2. The J call may not be correct, given that the DNA end is closer to TRBJ2-5. This CDR3 comprises 15 residues. Germline V CDR1 and CDR2: DFQATT, SNEGSKA (reference sequence).

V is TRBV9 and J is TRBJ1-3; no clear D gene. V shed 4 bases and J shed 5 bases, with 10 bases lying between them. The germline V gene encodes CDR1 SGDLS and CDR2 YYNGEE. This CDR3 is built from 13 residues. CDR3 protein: CASSPEDRNTIYF. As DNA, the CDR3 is TGTGCCAGCAGCCCAGAGGACCGAAACACCATATATTTT.

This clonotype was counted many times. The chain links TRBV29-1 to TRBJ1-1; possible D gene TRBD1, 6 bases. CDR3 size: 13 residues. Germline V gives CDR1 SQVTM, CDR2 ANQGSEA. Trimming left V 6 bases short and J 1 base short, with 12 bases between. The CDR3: CSVDGQPNTEAFF. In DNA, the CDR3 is TGCAGCGTGGACGGACAGCCGAACACTGAAGCTTTCTTT. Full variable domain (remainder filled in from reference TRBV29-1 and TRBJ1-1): SAVISQKPSRDICQRGTSLTIQCQVDSQVTMMFWYRQQPGQSLTLIATANQGSEATYESGFVIDKFPISRPNLTFSTLTVSNMSPEDSSIYLCSVDGQPNTEAFFGQGTRLTVV.

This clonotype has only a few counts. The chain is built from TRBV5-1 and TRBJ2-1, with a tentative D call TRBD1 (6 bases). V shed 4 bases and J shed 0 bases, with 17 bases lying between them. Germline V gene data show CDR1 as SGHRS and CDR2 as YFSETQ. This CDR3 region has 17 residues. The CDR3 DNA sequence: TGCGCCAGCAGCCAGCCTGGACAGTCTAGCTCCTACAATGAGCAGTTCTTC. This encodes CASSQPGQSSSYNEQFF. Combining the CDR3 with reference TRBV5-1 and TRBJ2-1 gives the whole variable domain KAGVTQTPRYLIKTRGQQVTLSCSPISGHRSVSWYQQTPGQGLQFLFEYFSETQRNKGNFPGRFSGRQFSNSRSEMNVSTLELGDSALYLCASSQPGQSSSYNEQFFGPGTRLTVL.

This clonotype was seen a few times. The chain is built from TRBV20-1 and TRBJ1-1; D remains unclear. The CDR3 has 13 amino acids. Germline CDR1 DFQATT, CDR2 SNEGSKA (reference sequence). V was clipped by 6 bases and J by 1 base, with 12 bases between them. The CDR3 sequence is CSAYSQKNTEAFF. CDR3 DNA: TGCAGTGCGTACTCACAGAAGAACACTGAAGCTTTCTTT.

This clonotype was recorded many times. CDR3 nucleotides: TGTGCCAGCAGAGGGGTCGACGAGCAGTACTTC. This encodes CASRGVDEQYF. The chain joins TRBV12-3 or TRBV12-4 to TRBJ2-7; D may be TRBD1 (5 bases). V lost 6 bases to trimming and J lost 5 bases, with 8 bases between them. The CDR3 sequence is 11 residues long.

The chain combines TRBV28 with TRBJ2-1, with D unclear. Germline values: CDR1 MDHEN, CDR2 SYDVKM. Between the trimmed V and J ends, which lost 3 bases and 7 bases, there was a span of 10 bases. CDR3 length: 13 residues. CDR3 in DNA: TGTGCCAGCAGTTTCCCCCAGTGGAATGAGCAGTTCTTC. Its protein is CASSFPQWNEQFF. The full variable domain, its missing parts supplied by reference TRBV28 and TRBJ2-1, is DVKVTQSSRYLVKRTGEKVFLECVQDMDHENMFWYRQDPGLGLRLIYFSYDVKMKEKGDIPEGYSVSREKKERFSLILESASTNQTSMYLCASSFPQWNEQFFGPGTRLTVL.

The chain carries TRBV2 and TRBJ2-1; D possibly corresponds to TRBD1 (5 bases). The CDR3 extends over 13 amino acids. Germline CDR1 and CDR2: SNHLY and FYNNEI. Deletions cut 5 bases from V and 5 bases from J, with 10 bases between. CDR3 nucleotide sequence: TGTGCCAGCAGTTTGGACATAAACAATGAGCAGTTCTTC. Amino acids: CASSLDINNEQFF.

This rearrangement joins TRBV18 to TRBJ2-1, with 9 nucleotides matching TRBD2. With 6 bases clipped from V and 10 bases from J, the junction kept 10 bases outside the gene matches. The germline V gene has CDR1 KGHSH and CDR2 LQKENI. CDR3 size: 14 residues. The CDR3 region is CASSTGLAKGEQFF. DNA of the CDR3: TGTGCCAGCTCGACAGGACTAGCGAAAGGCGAGCAGTTCTTC.

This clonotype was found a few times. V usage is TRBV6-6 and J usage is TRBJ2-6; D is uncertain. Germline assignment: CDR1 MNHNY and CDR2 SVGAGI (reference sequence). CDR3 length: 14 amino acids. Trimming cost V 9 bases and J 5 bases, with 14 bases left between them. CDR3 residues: CASTWGARANVLTF. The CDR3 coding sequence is TGTGCCAGTACGTGGGGTGCGAGGGCCAACGTCCTGACTTTC.

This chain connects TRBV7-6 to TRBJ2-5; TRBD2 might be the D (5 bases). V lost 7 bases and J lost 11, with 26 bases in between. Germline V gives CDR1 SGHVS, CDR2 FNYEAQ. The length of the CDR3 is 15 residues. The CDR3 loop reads CASTALAGYNNEQYF. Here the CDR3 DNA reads TGTGCCAGCACGGCGCTCGCGGGCTACAACAATGAGCAGTACTTC. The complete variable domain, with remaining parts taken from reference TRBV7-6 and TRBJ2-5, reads GAGVSQSPRYKVTKRGQDVALRCDPISGHVSLYWYRQALGQGPEFLTYFNYEAQQDKSGLPNDRFSAERPEGSISTLTIQRTEQRDSAMYRCASTALAGYNNEQYFGPGTRLLVL.

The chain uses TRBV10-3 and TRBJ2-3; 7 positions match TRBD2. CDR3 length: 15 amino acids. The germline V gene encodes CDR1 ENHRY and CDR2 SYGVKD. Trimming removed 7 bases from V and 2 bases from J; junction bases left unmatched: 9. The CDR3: CAIKSDGRLTDTQYF. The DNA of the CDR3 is TGTGCCATCAAATCGGACGGGAGGCTCACAGATACGCAGTATTTT.

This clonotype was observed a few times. The CDR3 DNA reads TGTGCCAGCAGCGCGGGAGAGGCATCCAATGAGCAGTTCTTC. This sequence encodes CASSAGEASNEQFF. The chain employs TRBV5-4 and TRBJ2-1, with 7 positions matching TRBD2. V shed 4 bases and J 6 bases; nucleotides not matched to a gene: 7. The V gene's germline CDR1 is SGHNT and CDR2 YYREEE (reference sequence). The CDR3 contains 14 residues. The variable domain in full, completed from reference TRBV5-4 and TRBJ2-1, reads ETGVTQSPTHLIKTRGQQVTLRCSSQSGHNTVSWYQQALGQGPQFIFQYYREEENGRGNFPPRFSGLQFPNYSSELNVNALELDDSALYLCASSAGEASNEQFFGPGTRLTVL.

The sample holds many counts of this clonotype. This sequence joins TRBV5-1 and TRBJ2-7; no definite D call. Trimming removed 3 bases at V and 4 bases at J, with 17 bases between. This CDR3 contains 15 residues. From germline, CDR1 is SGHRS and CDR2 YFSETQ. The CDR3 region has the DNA TGCGCCAGCAGCTCCACGATTAACCTGGGGTACGAGCAGTACTTC. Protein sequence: CASSSTINLGYEQYF.

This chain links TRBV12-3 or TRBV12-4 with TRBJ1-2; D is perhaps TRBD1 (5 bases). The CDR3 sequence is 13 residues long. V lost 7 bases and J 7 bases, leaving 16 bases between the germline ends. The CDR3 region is CASTLWGDPGYTF. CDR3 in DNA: TGTGCCAGCACCCTCTGGGGGGATCCTGGCTACACCTTC.

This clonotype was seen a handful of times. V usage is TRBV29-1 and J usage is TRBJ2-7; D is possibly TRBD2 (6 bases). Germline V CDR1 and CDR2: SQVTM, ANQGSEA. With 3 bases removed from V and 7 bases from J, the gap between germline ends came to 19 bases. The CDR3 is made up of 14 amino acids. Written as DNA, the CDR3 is TGCAGCGTTGATTCCGGGACTCTATACAATGAGCAGTACTTC. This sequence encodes CSVDSGTLYNEQYF.

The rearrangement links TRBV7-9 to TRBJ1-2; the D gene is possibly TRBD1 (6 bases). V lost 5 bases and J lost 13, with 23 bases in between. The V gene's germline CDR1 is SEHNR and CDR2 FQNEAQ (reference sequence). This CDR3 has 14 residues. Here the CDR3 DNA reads TGTGCCAGCAGCGGGTACCGGGGGGCACATGGCCTCACCTTC. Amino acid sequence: CASSGYRGAHGLTF.

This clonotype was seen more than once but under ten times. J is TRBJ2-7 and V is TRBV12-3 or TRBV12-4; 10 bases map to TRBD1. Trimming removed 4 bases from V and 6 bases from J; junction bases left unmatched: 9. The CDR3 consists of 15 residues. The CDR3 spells CASSSTRTGGLEQYF. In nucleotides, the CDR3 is TGTGCCAGCAGTTCTACCAGGACAGGGGGTCTCGAGCAGTACTTC.

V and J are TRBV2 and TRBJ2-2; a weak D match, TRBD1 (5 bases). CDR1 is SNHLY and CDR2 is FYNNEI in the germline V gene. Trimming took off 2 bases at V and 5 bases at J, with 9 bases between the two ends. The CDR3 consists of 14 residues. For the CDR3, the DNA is TGTGCCAGCAGTGAACGACAGAGTACCGGGGAGCTGTTTTTT. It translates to CASSERQSTGELFF.